These 10 T cell receptor beta chains originate from one sample sequenced in a study of pediatric ulcerative colitis. The protocol was immunoSEQ multiplex PCR, while the TCRdb copy is restricted to in-frame clones and leaves out a portion. The data contain tens of thousands of clones, 73% of them singletons. During colonoscopy, one to two rectal pinch biopsies were collected. The specimen was gut tissue. These receptor sequences come from a boy between 5 and 17 years old with moderate ulcerative colitis.

In this sample, this clone turned up once. The genes are TRBV30 and TRBJ1-1; no clear D gene. The CDR3 has 12 residues. Trimming removed 0 bases at V and 11 bases at J, with 13 bases between. Germline V CDR1 and CDR2: GTSNPN, SVGIG (reference sequence). Here the CDR3 reads CAWSVGIPQAFF. DNA of the CDR3: TGTGCCTGGAGTGTCGGTATTCCCCAGGCTTTCTTT.

The gene calls are TRBV5-1 and TRBJ2-2, with D maybe TRBD2 (5 bases). CDR3 length: 16 amino acids. The germline V gene encodes CDR1 SGHRS and CDR2 YFSETQ. V lost 0 bases to trimming and J lost 3 bases, with 12 bases between them. The CDR3 reads CASSLVPGIDTGELFF. The CDR3, as DNA: TGCGCCAGCAGCTTGGTCCCCGGGATCGACACCGGGGAGCTGTTTTTT. The full variable domain, rest sourced from reference TRBV5-1 and TRBJ2-2, is KAGVTQTPRYLIKTRGQQVTLSCSPISGHRSVSWYQQTPGQGLQFLFEYFSETQRNKGNFPGRFSGRQFSNSRSEMNVSTLELGDSALYLCASSLVPGIDTGELFFGEGSRLTVL.

The chain recombines TRBV7-3 with TRBJ1-2, with D hard to call. The CDR3 consists of 15 residues. CDR1 is SGHTA and CDR2 is FQGTGA in the germline V gene. Trimming shortened V by 0 bases and J by 4 bases, and 12 bases separated the two germline ends. In nucleotides, the CDR3 is TGTGCCAGCAGCTTAACTACGACGGGGAGCTATGGCTACACCTTC. Translation gives CASSLTTTGSYGYTF.

The V and J genes are TRBV30 and TRBJ2-7; the match to TRBD1 covers 7 bases. From germline, CDR1 is GTSNPN and CDR2 SVGIG (reference sequence). V shed 2 bases and J 3 bases; nucleotides not matched to a gene: 4. CDR3 length: 13 residues. The CDR3 sequence: CAWSSSGGYEQYF. The CDR3, as DNA: TGTGCCTGGAGTAGCTCAGGGGGCTACGAGCAGTACTTC.

The chain combines TRBV7-9 with TRBJ1-3; D not resolved. CDR1 SEHNR and CDR2 FQNEAQ come from the germline V gene (reference sequence). This CDR3 is built from 15 residues. V dropped 5 bases and J dropped 0 bases, with 11 bases sitting between them. CDR3 bases: TGTGCCAGCAGCCCGATTGGCGTCTCTGGAAACACCATATATTTT. Its translation is CASSPIGVSGNTIYF.

This clone was observed a single time. The genes are TRBV11-3 and TRBJ2-1; maybe TRBD1 (5 bases). CDR1 and CDR2 from the germline V gene are SGHNT and YENEEA. The V end was cut by 2 bases, the J end by 0 bases, with 17 bases between. This CDR3 is built from 18 residues. For the CDR3, the DNA is TGTGCCAGCAGCTTAAGAACCTCAGGGAATTACTCCTACAATGAGCAGTTCTTC. This codes for CASSLRTSGNYSYNEQFF.

The chain carries TRBV19 and TRBJ1-2; D call uncertain. Germline lookup yields CDR1 LNHDA and CDR2 SQIVND (reference sequence). Trimming took off 5 bases at V and 6 bases at J, with 16 bases between the two ends. This CDR3 comprises 14 residues. CDR3 region: CASSYDWASNGYTF. CDR3 nucleotide sequence: TGTGCCAGTAGTTACGACTGGGCGTCGAATGGCTACACCTTC.

This clone showed up just once. V is TRBV9 and J is TRBJ2-7, with TRBD1 identical over 7 bases. Germline V gives CDR1 SGDLS, CDR2 YYNGEE. This CDR3 is 16 amino acids long. The V and J ends lost 0 bases and 1 base, in that order; junction bases with no gene match: 7. The chain's CDR3 is CASSVEGTAPSYEQYF. The CDR3 DNA reads as TGTGCCAGCAGCGTAGAAGGGACAGCCCCTTCCTACGAGCAGTACTTC.

The chain links TRBV9 to TRBJ1-2; TRBD1 might be the D (6 bases). Trimming removed 1 base at V and 6 bases at J, with 7 bases between. The CDR3 is 12 residues long. In germline, CDR1 is SGDLS, CDR2 YYNGEE. CDR3 residues: CASSVQGNGYTF. The CDR3 DNA sequence: TGTGCCAGCAGCGTACAGGGGAATGGCTACACCTTC.

This clone ranks as medium-sized (0.01 to 0.1%). The chain employs TRBV18 and TRBJ2-7, with D perhaps given as TRBD1 or TRBD2 (7 bases each). This CDR3 is 17 amino acids long. The germline V gene has CDR1 KGHSH and CDR2 LQKENI. Trimming stripped 0 bases from V and 0 bases from J, with 15 bases between. The CDR3 DNA is TGTGCCAGCTCACCACCGCAGGGGGGGGGAAGCTCCTACGAGCAGTACTTC. This sequence encodes CASSPPQGGGSSYEQYF.